The 14 T cell receptor beta chains listed next were all sequenced from one sample in a study of identical twins. TCRdb used MiXCR to reprocess the 5' RACE reads, holding one entry per CDR3 protein. The sample yields some 1,600,000 distinct CDR3 sequences, roughly 35% seen once. The specimen was cord blood. These receptors came from a newborn girl in good health.

This clonotype was seen a handful of times. One end of the junction varies from germline; a read error may be responsible. The V gene is TRBV5-1, the J gene TRBJ1-5, with D perhaps matching TRBD1 (6 bases). The germline V gene has CDR1 SGHRS and CDR2 YFSETQ. The CDR3 sequence is 15 residues long. As DNA, the CDR3 is TGCGCCAGCAGCTTGGCTGGTAGGGGGGATCACCCCCAGCATTTT. Translating it yields CASSLAGRGDHPQHF.

The chain is built from TRBV6-5 and TRBJ1-2; weak D call: TRBD1 (6 bases). The CDR3 contains 16 residues. Germline CDR1 and CDR2: MNHEY and SVGAGI. V lost 0 bases and J lost 8, with 19 bases in between. The CDR3 loop reads CASSYSVENRAGGYTF. CDR3 DNA: TGTGCCAGCAGTTACTCGGTCGAGAACAGGGCTGGCGGCTACACCTTC.

The chain is built from TRBV11-1 and TRBJ2-1, with TRBD1 as a possible D gene (6 bases). Germline CDR1 and CDR2: SGHAT and FQDESV (reference sequence). V dropped 2 bases and J dropped 3 bases, with 29 bases sitting between them. There are 21 residues in the CDR3. CDR3 DNA: TGTGCCAGCAGCTTACGCCGATTGAACTCTCGTCCGACAGGCCTCTACAATGAGCAGTTCTTC. Its protein is CASSLRRLNSRPTGLYNEQFF.

This chain connects TRBV2 to TRBJ2-5, with 9 nucleotides matching TRBD2. The DNA end is a closer match to TRBJ2-7, so the J assignment may be wrong. CDR3 length: 14 amino acids. CDR1 and CDR2 from the germline V gene are SNHLY and FYNNEI. This CDR3 reads CASSYLAGRHEQYF. In DNA, the CDR3 is TGTGCCAGCAGCTATCTAGCGGGGCGGCACGAGCAGTACTTC.

The count of this clonotype is one. The CDR3 here is CASSLAKGGRTDTQYF. CDR3 sequence (DNA): TGCGCCAGCAGCTTGGCCAAGGGCGGGCGCACAGATACGCAGTATTTT. The V and J genes are TRBV5-1 and TRBJ2-3; tentatively, D is TRBD2 (5 bases). CDR1 and CDR2 (germline): SGHRS, YFSETQ. This CDR3 spans 16 amino acids. Trimming left V 0 bases short and J 1 base short, with 12 bases between. The variable domain in full, completed from reference TRBV5-1 and TRBJ2-3, reads KAGVTQTPRYLIKTRGQQVTLSCSPISGHRSVSWYQQTPGQGLQFLFEYFSETQRNKGNFPGRFSGRQFSNSRSEMNVSTLELGDSALYLCASSLAKGGRTDTQYFGPGTRLTVL.

Notes on this clonotype: With a much larger clone just one base away, this may be a read error. The chain has TRBV20-1 and TRBJ2-5, with 7 bases identical to TRBD2. The better agreement between TRBJ2-1 and the DNA end casts doubt on the J call. The CDR3 is made up of 12 amino acids. Per germline, CDR1 DFQATT and CDR2 SNEGSKA (reference sequence). This CDR3 is CSATSGQETQFF. The DNA of the CDR3 is TGCAGTGCTACTAGCGGTCAAGAGACCCAGTTCTTC.

V gene TRBV5-6 combines with J gene TRBJ2-4; 9 bases line up with TRBD1. Judging by the DNA end, TRBJ2-7 fits better; the J call may be wrong. Germline-derived CDR1 and CDR2 are SGHDT and YYEEEE. This CDR3 has 18 residues. CDR3 coding DNA: TGTGCCAGCAGCTTGTGGATTGCACCGGGACAGGGTATCTACGAGCAGTACTTC. It specifies CASSLWIAPGQGIYEQYF.

The chain carries TRBV20-1 and TRBJ2-7, with 8 nucleotides matching TRBD2. CDR1 and CDR2 (germline): DFQATT, SNEGSKA (reference sequence). Trimming at V came to 3 bases and at J to 0 bases, leaving 7 bases not matched to a gene. The CDR3 extends over 15 amino acids. The CDR3 reads CSARVSGRSSYEQYF. The CDR3 DNA is TGCAGTGCTAGGGTAAGCGGGAGAAGCTCCTACGAGCAGTACTTC.

The genes are TRBV20-1 and TRBJ2-1, with 8 bases lining up with TRBD2. This CDR3 is 14 amino acids long. Germline V gene data show CDR1 as DFQATT and CDR2 as SNEGSKA (reference sequence). The trim removed 4 bases at V and 13 bases at J, leaving 15 bases unmatched. The CDR3: CSAIAGLGGETQFF. CDR3 bases: TGCAGTGCTATAGCTGGTCTCGGGGGGGAGACCCAGTTCTTC.

The sample holds a few counts of this clonotype. This chain uses TRBV7-9 with TRBJ1-6; weak D call: TRBD1 (5 bases). There are 15 residues in the CDR3. Germline assignment: CDR1 SEHNR and CDR2 FQNEAQ (reference sequence). V dropped 5 bases and J dropped 3 bases, with 11 bases sitting between them. The CDR3 protein is CASSHVGDYNSPLHF. The CDR3 bases are TGTGCCAGCAGCCACGTGGGGGACTATAATTCACCCCTCCACTTT.

This clonotype was counted only a few times. The J gene is TRBJ2-1, the V gene TRBV28, with D uncertain. V shed 1 base and J shed 4 bases, with 14 bases lying between them. CDR1 MDHEN and CDR2 SYDVKM come from the germline V gene. CDR3 length: 16 residues. CDR3 sequence: CASSLFRGLTYNEQFF. For the CDR3, the DNA is TGTGCCAGCAGTTTATTTCGAGGTCTCACGTACAATGAGCAGTTCTTC.

This clonotype was counted between two and nine times. CDR3: CASSYDRQGQSYEQYF. CDR3 coding DNA: TGTGCCAGCAGTTACGACCGACAGGGTCAGTCCTACGAGCAGTACTTC. The chain links TRBV6-5 to TRBJ2-7, with 7 bases fitting TRBD1. The CDR3 is made up of 16 amino acids. Germline trimming cut 2 bases from V and 1 base from J; bases unmatched to any gene: 8. Germline V gene sequence: CDR1 MNHEY, CDR2 SVGAGI.

The chain carries TRBV20-1 and TRBJ2-4; no clear D gene. The J call is in doubt because the DNA end fits TRBJ2-7 better. The CDR3 spans 10 residues. CDR1 and CDR2 from the germline V gene are DFQATT and SNEGSKA (reference sequence). The CDR3 loop is CSASPPEQYF. In nucleotides, the CDR3 is TGCAGTGCCTCCCCTCCCGAGCAGTACTTC.

This clonotype was found many times. The chain is built from TRBV25-1 and TRBJ1-2, with D tentatively TRBD1 (6 bases). The CDR3 contains 13 residues. Trimming stripped 2 bases from V and 4 bases from J, with 8 bases between. Per germline, CDR1 MGHDK and CDR2 SYGVNS. The CDR3 here is CASSEAGVYGYTF. The CDR3 bases are TGTGCCAGCAGTGAAGCAGGGGTCTATGGCTACACCTTC.